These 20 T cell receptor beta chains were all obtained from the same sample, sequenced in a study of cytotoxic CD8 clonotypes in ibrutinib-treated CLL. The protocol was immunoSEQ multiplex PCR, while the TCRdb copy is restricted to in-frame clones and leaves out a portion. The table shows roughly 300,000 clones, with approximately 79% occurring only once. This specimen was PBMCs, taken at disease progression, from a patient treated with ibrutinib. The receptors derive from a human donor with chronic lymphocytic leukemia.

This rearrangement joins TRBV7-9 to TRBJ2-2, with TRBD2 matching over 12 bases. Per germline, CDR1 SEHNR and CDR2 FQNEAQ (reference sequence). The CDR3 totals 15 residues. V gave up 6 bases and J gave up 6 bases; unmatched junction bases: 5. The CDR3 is CASRRLAGVPGELFF. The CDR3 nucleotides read TGTGCCAGCAGACGACTAGCGGGGGTTCCCGGGGAGCTGTTTTTT.

CDR3 amino acids: CASSFLGGNTIYF. DNA of the CDR3: TGCGCCAGCAGCTTCCTTGGAGGAAACACCATATATTTT. The genes are TRBV5-1 and TRBJ1-3; no clear D. Germline V gene data show CDR1 as SGHRS and CDR2 as YFSETQ. The V end lost 2 bases, the J end lost 4 bases, and 7 bases lay between the germline ends. The CDR3 spans 13 residues.

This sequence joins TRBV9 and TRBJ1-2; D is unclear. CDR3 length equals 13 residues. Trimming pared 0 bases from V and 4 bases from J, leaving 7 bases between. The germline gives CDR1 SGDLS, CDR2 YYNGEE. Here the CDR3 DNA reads TGTGCCAGCAGCGTAGGGGAACTCTATGGCTACACCTTC. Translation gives CASSVGELYGYTF.

The CDR3 reads CASSLAGTPPYEQYF. In DNA form, the CDR3 reads TGTGCCAGCAGCTTAGCGGGGACCCCGCCGTACGAGCAGTACTTC. The chain carries TRBV11-2 and TRBJ2-7; D is possibly TRBD1 or TRBD2 (5 bases each). V shed 1 base and J shed 4 bases, with 14 bases lying between them. This CDR3 is 15 amino acids long. The germline V gene has CDR1 SGHAT and CDR2 FQNNGV.

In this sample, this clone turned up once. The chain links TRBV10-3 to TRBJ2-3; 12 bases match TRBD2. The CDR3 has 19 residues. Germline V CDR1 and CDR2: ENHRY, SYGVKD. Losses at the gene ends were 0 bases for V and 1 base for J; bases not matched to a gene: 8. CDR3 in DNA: TGTGCCATCAGTGAGTCGCACCTCCGACTAGCGGGGGGCACAGATACGCAGTATTTT. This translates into CAISESHLRLAGGTDTQYF.

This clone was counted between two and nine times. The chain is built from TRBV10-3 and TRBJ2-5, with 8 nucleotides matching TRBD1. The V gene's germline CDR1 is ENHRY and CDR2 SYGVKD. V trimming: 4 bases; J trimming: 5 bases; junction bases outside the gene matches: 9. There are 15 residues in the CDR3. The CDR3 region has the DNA TGTGCCATCAGTGTGCGACAGGGGTTTTATGAGACCCAGTACTTC. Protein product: CAISVRQGFYETQYF.

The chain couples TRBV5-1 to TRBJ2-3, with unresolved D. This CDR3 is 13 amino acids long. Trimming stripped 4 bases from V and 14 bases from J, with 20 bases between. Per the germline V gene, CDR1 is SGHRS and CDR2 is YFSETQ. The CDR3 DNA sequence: TGCGCCAGCAGCCCAATGTCTGGGGTTGAAATGTATTTT. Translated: CASSPMSGVEMYF.

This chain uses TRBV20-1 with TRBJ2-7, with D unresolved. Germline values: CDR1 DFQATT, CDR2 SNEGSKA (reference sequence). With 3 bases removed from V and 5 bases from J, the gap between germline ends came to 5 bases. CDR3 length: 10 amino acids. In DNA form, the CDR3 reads TGCAGTGCTAGTCGGGACGAGCAGTACTTC. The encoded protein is CSASRDEQYF.

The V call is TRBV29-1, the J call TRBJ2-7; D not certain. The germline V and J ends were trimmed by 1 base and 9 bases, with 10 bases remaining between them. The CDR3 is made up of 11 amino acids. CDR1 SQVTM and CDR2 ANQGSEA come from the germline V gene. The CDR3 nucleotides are TGCAGCGTTGAAGTCCGTGAAGGGCAGTACTTC. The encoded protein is CSVEVREGQYF.

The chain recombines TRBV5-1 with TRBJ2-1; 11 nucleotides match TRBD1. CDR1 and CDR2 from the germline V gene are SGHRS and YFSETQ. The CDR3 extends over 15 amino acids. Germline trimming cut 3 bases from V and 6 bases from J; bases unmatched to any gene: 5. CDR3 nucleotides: TGCGCCAGCAGCTCCCGGGACAGGGGGTTCAATGAGCAGTTCTTC. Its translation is CASSSRDRGFNEQFF.

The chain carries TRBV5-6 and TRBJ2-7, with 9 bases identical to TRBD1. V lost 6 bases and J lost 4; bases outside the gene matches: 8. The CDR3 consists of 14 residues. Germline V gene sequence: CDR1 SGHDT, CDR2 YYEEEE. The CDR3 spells CASNPGTGLYEQYF. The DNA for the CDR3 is TGTGCCAGCAACCCCGGGACAGGGCTGTACGAGCAGTACTTC.

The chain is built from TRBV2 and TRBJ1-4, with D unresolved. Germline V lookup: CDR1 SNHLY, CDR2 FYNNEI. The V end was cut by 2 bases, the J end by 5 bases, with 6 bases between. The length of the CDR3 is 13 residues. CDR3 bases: TGTGCCAGCAGTGAACGGGAGAATGAAAAACTGTTTTTT. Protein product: CASSERENEKLFF.

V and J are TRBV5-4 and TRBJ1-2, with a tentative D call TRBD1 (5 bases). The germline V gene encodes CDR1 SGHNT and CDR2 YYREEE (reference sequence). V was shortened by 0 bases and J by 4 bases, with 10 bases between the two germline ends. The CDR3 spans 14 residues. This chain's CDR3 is CASSLVPGIYGYTF. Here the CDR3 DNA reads TGTGCCAGCAGCTTGGTGCCAGGGATCTATGGCTACACCTTC.

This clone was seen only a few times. This chain's CDR3 is CASSLIGPKYDSPLHF. Here the CDR3 DNA reads TGTGCCAGCAGCTTAATCGGACCGAAGTACGATTCACCCCTCCACTTT. V gene TRBV13 combines with J gene TRBJ1-6; D gene ambiguous. The germline gives CDR1 PRHDT, CDR2 FYEKMQ (reference sequence). V lost 2 bases, J lost 8 bases, and 16 bases lay in between. This CDR3 spans 16 amino acids.

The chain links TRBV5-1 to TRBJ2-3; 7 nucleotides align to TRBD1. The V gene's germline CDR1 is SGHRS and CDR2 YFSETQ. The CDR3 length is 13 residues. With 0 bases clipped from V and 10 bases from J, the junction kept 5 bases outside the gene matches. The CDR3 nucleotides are TGCGCCAGCAGCTTGGAACAGGGGCGGGCGCAGTATTTT. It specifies CASSLEQGRAQYF.

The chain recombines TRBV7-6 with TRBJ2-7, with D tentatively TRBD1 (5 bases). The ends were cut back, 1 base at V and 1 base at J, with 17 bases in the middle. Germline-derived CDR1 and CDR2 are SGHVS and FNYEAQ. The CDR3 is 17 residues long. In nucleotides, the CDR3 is TGTGCCAGCAGCTTAGTACCGTGGGGCCAAGCGTCCTACGAGCAGTACTTC. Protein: CASSLVPWGQASYEQYF.

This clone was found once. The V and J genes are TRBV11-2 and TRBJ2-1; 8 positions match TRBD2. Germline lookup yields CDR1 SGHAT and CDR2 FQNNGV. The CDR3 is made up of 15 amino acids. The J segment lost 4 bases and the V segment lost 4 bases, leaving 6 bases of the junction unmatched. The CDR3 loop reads CASSSPGLDYNEQFF. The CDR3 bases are TGTGCCAGCAGCTCCCCGGGACTAGATTACAATGAGCAGTTCTTC.

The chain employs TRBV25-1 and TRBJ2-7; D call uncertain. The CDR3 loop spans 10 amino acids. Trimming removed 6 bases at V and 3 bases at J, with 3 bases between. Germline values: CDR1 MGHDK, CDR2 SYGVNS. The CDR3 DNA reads TGTGCCAGCAGGGGCTACGAGCAGTACTTC. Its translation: CASRGYEQYF.

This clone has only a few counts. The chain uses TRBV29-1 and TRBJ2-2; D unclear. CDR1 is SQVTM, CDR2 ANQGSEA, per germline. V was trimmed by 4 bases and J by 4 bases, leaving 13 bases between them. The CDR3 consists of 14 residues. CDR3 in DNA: TGCAGCGTTGGGCGGCTAGGCGGCACCGGGGAGCTGTTTTTT. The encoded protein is CSVGRLGGTGELFF.

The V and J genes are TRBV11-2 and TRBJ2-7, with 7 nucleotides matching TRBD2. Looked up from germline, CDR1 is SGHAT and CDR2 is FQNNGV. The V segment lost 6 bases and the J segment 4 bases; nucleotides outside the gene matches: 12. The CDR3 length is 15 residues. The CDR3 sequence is CASSPLGGVSYEQYF. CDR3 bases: TGTGCCAGCAGTCCTCTTGGGGGGGTATCATACGAGCAGTACTTC.